What follows is one TCR beta chain and its context. Its specificity is not known. Libraries were prepared by immunoSEQ multiplex PCR; TCRdb keeps only in-frame clonotypes and omits some of them. The data hold about 120,000 clones, with 80% to 95% observed a single time. This CDR3 spans 12 amino acids. Per the germline V gene, CDR1 is KGHSH and CDR2 is LQKENI. Trimming took off 5 bases at V and 2 bases at J, with 1 base between the two ends. These data belong to a study of T cell responses to AZD1222 COVID-19 vaccine. The study's findings and limits: White British ancestry dominated among donors, who included more females, and clonal diversity was possibly underestimated. Baseline serology detected seropositivity in only a handful of AZD1222 recipients. Reports say nearly half of spike-specific TCRs go after unmutated variant regions. Spike-wide coverage was observed for vaccine-associated CD4 TCRs, with dominant responses at 160-218 and 743-854.

The clonotype comes from an adult who received the MenACWY meningococcal vaccine as a control. The sample consisted of peripheral blood, taken 28 days after the second dose of the MenACWY control vaccine. The rearrangement links TRBV18 to TRBJ1-6; D is undetermined. For the CDR3, the DNA is TGTGCCAGCTCAACCTATAATTCACCCCTCCACTTT. Encoded protein: CASSTYNSPLHF.